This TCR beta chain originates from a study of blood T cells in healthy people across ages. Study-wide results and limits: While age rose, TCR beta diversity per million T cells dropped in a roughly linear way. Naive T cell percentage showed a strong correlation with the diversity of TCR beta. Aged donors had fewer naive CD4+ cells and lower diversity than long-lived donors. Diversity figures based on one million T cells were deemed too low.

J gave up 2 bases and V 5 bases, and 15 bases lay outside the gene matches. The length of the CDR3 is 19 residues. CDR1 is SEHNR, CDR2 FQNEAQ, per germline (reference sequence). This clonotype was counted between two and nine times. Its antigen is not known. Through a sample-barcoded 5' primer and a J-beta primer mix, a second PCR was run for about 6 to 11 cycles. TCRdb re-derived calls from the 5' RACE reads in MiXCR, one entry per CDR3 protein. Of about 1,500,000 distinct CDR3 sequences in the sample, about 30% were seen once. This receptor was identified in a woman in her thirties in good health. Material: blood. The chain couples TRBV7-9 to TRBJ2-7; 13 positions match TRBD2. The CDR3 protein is CASSPLTSGRPHGTYEQYF. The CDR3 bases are TGTGCCAGCAGCCCCCTGACTAGCGGGAGGCCACACGGGACCTACGAGCAGTACTTC.